These 29 T cell receptor beta chains were sequenced from one sample in a study of cytomegalovirus exposure and HLA in healthy donors. Amplification used 60 Vbeta primers and 13 Jbeta primers. Method: immunoSEQ multiplex PCR; TCRdb's copy keeps in-frame clones and lacks some. The data show under 200,000 clones, 70% to 85% seen once. Input material: PBMCs. Receptors originate from a man aged 40-49 years in good health and CMV-seronegative.

The chain employs TRBV2 and TRBJ1-5; TRBD1 matches 9 bases. Per germline, CDR1 SNHLY and CDR2 FYNNEI. The V and J ends lost 4 bases and 6 bases, in that order; junction bases with no gene match: 7. CDR3 size: 15 residues. The chain's CDR3 is CASSGTGARSQPQHF. In DNA, the CDR3 is TGTGCCAGCAGTGGGACAGGGGCGCGAAGTCAGCCCCAGCATTTT. The whole variable domain, filled in from reference TRBV2 and TRBJ1-5, reads EPEVTQTPSHQVTQMGQEVILRCVPISNHLYFYWYRQILGQKVEFLVSFYNNEISEKSEIFDDQFSVERPDGSNFTLKIRSTKLEDSAMYFCASSGTGARSQPQHFGDGTRLSIL.

This clone was counted many times. V gene TRBV20-1 combines with J gene TRBJ1-1; D possibly corresponds to TRBD1 (5 bases). This CDR3 has 11 residues. Trimming took 7 bases from V and 3 from J, leaving 9 bases between them. Germline CDR1 reads DFQATT; CDR2 reads SNEGSKA (reference sequence). This CDR3 reads CSVPGYTEAFF. The CDR3 DNA reads TGCAGTGTTCCAGGGTACACTGAAGCTTTCTTT.

This chain links TRBV30 with TRBJ1-2, with D unclear. Trimming shortened V by 4 bases and J by 0 bases, and 9 bases separated the two germline ends. The CDR3 sequence is 13 residues long. Germline V gene sequence: CDR1 GTSNPN, CDR2 SVGIG (reference sequence). The DNA of the CDR3 is TGTGCCTGGACCCCCGGGACTAACTATGGCTACACCTTC. This sequence encodes CAWTPGTNYGYTF.

This clone was seen more than once but under ten times. This chain links TRBV5-4 with TRBJ1-5, with TRBD1 matching over 7 bases. The junction had 10 bases not matched to a gene; V was cut back by 4 bases and J by 6 bases. The CDR3 totals 15 residues. The germline gives CDR1 SGHNT, CDR2 YYREEE (reference sequence). CDR3 residues: CASSPGRGQGQPQHF. The CDR3 nucleotides read TGTGCCAGCAGCCCCGGGAGGGGGCAGGGTCAGCCCCAGCATTTT.

The chain joins TRBV13 to TRBJ2-1; 10 bases map to TRBD2. With V trimmed by 7 bases and J by 4 bases, 16 bases remained unmatched. Germline CDR1 and CDR2: PRHDT and FYEKMQ (reference sequence). The CDR3 totals 18 residues. In DNA form, the CDR3 reads TGTGCCAGCACCCCCCCAGCGGGGGGGGCCCAGGGTTACAATGAGCAGTTCTTC. Translation gives CASTPPAGGAQGYNEQFF.

This clone was detected only once. The chain recombines TRBV4-2 with TRBJ2-7, with 10 bases identical to TRBD2. The CDR3 spans 17 residues. V gave up 0 bases and J gave up 3 bases; unmatched junction bases: 8. Looked up from germline, CDR1 is LGHNA and CDR2 is YNFKEQ. The CDR3 DNA follows: TGTGCCAGCAGCCAAGATTTCGGAGCGGGGGGGCTCTACGAGCAGTACTTC. Translating gives CASSQDFGAGGLYEQYF.

The chain links TRBV6-1 to TRBJ2-5; perhaps TRBD2 as D (6 bases). Germline V gene data show CDR1 as MNHNS and CDR2 as SASEGT. Between the trimmed V and J ends, which lost 2 bases and 1 base, there was a span of 11 bases. This CDR3 spans 15 amino acids. Here the CDR3 reads CASSESWGVQETQYF. In nucleotides, the CDR3 is TGTGCCAGCAGTGAATCCTGGGGGGTCCAAGAGACCCAGTACTTC.

This clone came up a few times. V gene TRBV29-1 combines with J gene TRBJ1-1; 9 nucleotides agree with TRBD1. V trimming: 4 bases; J trimming: 11 bases; junction bases outside the gene matches: 11. CDR3 length: 13 residues. Germline values: CDR1 SQVTM, CDR2 ANQGSEA. CDR3 coding DNA: TGCAGCGTTGCAACCGGGACAGGGTCGTCGGCTTTCTTT. Translating gives CSVATGTGSSAFF.

This rearrangement joins TRBV5-4 to TRBJ2-5; a weak D match, TRBD2 (5 bases). Gene TRBJ2-7 matches the end of the DNA better, so the J call may be wrong. The CDR3 is 16 residues long. Germline loops: CDR1 SGHNT, CDR2 YYREEE (reference sequence). The CDR3 DNA follows: TGTGCCAGCAGCTTAGGCGTGGGAATTCTAGCAAACGAGCAGTACTTC. This sequence encodes CASSLGVGILANEQYF.

The chain links TRBV6-1 to TRBJ1-1; D is unresolved. The CDR3 loop spans 14 amino acids. Trimming removed 3 bases from V and 5 bases from J, with 13 bases in between. CDR1 is MNHNS and CDR2 is SASEGT in the germline V gene. The CDR3 DNA reads as TGTGCCAGCAGTGATAGTGGCGGAAAAACTGAAGCTTTCTTT. Translation gives CASSDSGGKTEAFF.

This clone was seen a few times. The chain combines TRBV15 with TRBJ1-5; D is unresolved. The V and J ends lost 0 bases and 5 bases respectively, with 5 bases between them. This CDR3 comprises 13 residues. The germline V gene encodes CDR1 LNHNV and CDR2 YYDKDF (reference sequence). CDR3 region: CATSRESDQPQHF. The CDR3 nucleotides read TGTGCCACCAGCAGAGAATCAGATCAGCCCCAGCATTTT.

This clone appeared a single time. Compared with germline, one end of the junction differs, possibly owing to a read error. This chain uses TRBV2 with TRBJ2-5; D not certain. Germline V CDR1 and CDR2: SNHLY, FYNNEI. CDR3 length: 11 amino acids. CDR3 bases: TGTGCCAGCATGCGACAAGAGATCCAGTACTTC. Its protein is CASMRQEIQYF.

DNA for the CDR3: TGTGCCAGCAGGCCCACAGGTCGATACGAGCAGTACTTC. Residues: CASRPTGRYEQYF. The V gene is TRBV28, the J gene TRBJ2-7, with TRBD1 as a possible D gene (5 bases). V lost 6 bases to trimming and J lost 4 bases, with 13 bases between them. Germline values: CDR1 MDHEN, CDR2 SYDVKM. The CDR3 runs 13 residues.

A few counts support this clone. The chain couples TRBV15 to TRBJ2-1; 10 bases are a match to TRBD1. Germline V gene data show CDR1 as LNHNV and CDR2 as YYDKDF (reference sequence). The CDR3 covers 15 residues. With 4 bases clipped from V and 5 bases from J, the junction kept 5 bases outside the gene matches. Here the CDR3 reads CATSTAGTGDNEQFF. The DNA of the CDR3 is TGTGCCACCAGCACGGCCGGGACAGGGGACAATGAGCAGTTCTTC.

The V and J genes are TRBV30 and TRBJ1-6, with a tentative D call TRBD1 (5 bases). CDR3 size: 18 residues. Germline V gives CDR1 GTSNPN, CDR2 SVGIG (reference sequence). V lost 2 bases and J 0 bases, leaving 17 bases between the germline ends. The CDR3 bases are TGTGCCTGGAGTAAGGGGAAGTTCCCTAGCTCCTATAATTCACCCCTCCACTTT. Its translation is CAWSKGKFPSSYNSPLHF.

CDR3 sequence (DNA): TGTGCCAGCAGCTTAGTGGGACAGGGCCACGAGCAGTACTTC. Protein sequence: CASSLVGQGHEQYF. This chain connects TRBV7-2 to TRBJ2-7; TRBD1 agrees at 9 bases. The germline V gene has CDR1 SGHTA and CDR2 FQGNSA. V lost 1 base to trimming and J lost 5 bases; unmatched junction nucleotides: 3. The CDR3 sequence is 14 residues long.

The V and J genes are TRBV7-5 and TRBJ1-1; whether TRBD1, the table's D call, matches the DNA was not checked. TRBV7-5 has pseudogene status. The length of the CDR3 is 15 residues. The CDR3 DNA reads TGTGCCAGAAGCTCTAAGGGGGCCGGGAACACTGAAGCTTTCTTT. Translated, it gives CARSSKGAGNTEAFF.

This chain links TRBV6-1 with TRBJ1-5; maybe TRBD1 (6 bases). This CDR3 spans 13 amino acids. Germline V gene sequence: CDR1 MNHNS, CDR2 SASEGT. V was cut by 6 bases and J by 2 bases, with 8 bases left in between. The CDR3 nucleotides read TGTGCCAGCAGACACAGGGGCAATCAGCCCCAGCATTTT. Its protein is CASRHRGNQPQHF.

This clone has just a few counts. The chain employs TRBV30 and TRBJ1-6, with TRBD1 matching over 7 bases. Losses at the gene ends were 8 bases for V and 6 bases for J; bases not matched to a gene: 7. This CDR3 has 13 residues. CDR1 and CDR2 (germline): GTSNPN, SVGIG (reference sequence). The CDR3 DNA is TGTGCCGCTACGGGACAGATTAATTCACCCCTCCACTTT. The encoded protein is CAATGQINSPLHF.

In this sample, this clone turned up a few times. This rearrangement joins TRBV6-5 to TRBJ2-2, with D unclear. The CDR3 is 13 residues long. The germline V gene has CDR1 MNHEY and CDR2 SVGAGI. Between the trimmed V and J ends, which lost 6 bases and 2 bases, there was a span of 7 bases. The CDR3 coding sequence is TGTGCCAGCAGGCCAGGAAACACCGGGGAGCTGTTTTTT. Its translation is CASRPGNTGELFF.

The chain combines TRBV5-1 with TRBJ1-6; D perhaps matches TRBD1 (5 bases). The CDR3 covers 16 residues. Trimming took off 0 bases at V and 2 bases at J, with 9 bases between the two ends. CDR1 and CDR2 (germline): SGHRS, YFSETQ. In DNA, the CDR3 is TGCGCCAGCAGCTTGGACACGACAGCCTATAATTCACCCCTCCACTTT. Its translation is CASSLDTTAYNSPLHF.

The chain combines TRBV11-2 with TRBJ2-2; D possibly corresponds to TRBD1 (5 bases). Trimming left V 2 bases short and J 5 bases short, with 12 bases between. Germline V gene sequence: CDR1 SGHAT, CDR2 FQNNGV. This CDR3 is 15 amino acids long. Here the CDR3 reads CASSLWAGKTGELFF. The CDR3, as DNA: TGTGCCAGCAGCTTATGGGCAGGGAAAACCGGGGAGCTGTTTTTT. Using reference TRBV11-2 and TRBJ2-2 for the parts outside the CDR3, the full variable domain is EAGVAQSPRYKIIEKRQSVAFWCNPISGHATLYWYQQILGQGPKLLIQFQNNGVVDDSQLPKDRFSAERLKGVDSTLKIQPAKLEDSAVYLCASSLWAGKTGELFFGEGSRLTVL.

The genes are TRBV5-1 and TRBJ2-5, with 10 bases fitting TRBD2. V lost 0 bases, J lost 2 bases, and 10 bases stayed unmatched. The CDR3 consists of 18 residues. The germline gives CDR1 SGHRS, CDR2 YFSETQ. The CDR3 region is CASSLAGLAGALQETQYF. CDR3 sequence (DNA): TGCGCCAGCAGCTTGGCCGGGCTAGCGGGGGCCCTACAAGAGACCCAGTACTTC.

The chain recombines TRBV5-1 with TRBJ2-2, with D maybe TRBD1 (6 bases). V was clipped by 1 base and J by 3 bases, with 10 bases between them. CDR1 and CDR2 (germline): SGHRS, YFSETQ. CDR3 length: 15 residues. The CDR3 loop is CASSLFRTDTGELFF. In nucleotides, the CDR3 is TGCGCCAGCAGCTTGTTCCGGACAGACACCGGGGAGCTGTTTTTT.

The chain joins TRBV6-5 to TRBJ1-5; no clear D gene. Trimming removed 2 bases from V and 5 bases from J, with 10 bases in between. CDR1 and CDR2 from the germline V gene are MNHEY and SVGAGI. This CDR3 is 14 amino acids long. CDR3 bases: TGTGCCAGCAGTTACCCCAACCGCGATCAGCCCCAGCATTTT. This codes for CASSYPNRDQPQHF.

The chain recombines TRBV11-2 with TRBJ1-1; the D gene is possibly TRBD1 (6 bases). Germline loops: CDR1 SGHAT, CDR2 FQNNGV. CDR3 size: 13 residues. The V gene lost 5 bases and the J gene lost 6 bases, with 13 bases spanning the gap. The CDR3 loop reads CASSAGAPAEAFF. The DNA of the CDR3 is TGTGCCAGCAGCGCAGGGGCACCGGCTGAAGCTTTCTTT.

This clone was seen only once. An end of the junction differs from the germline gene, which may be a read error. This chain joins TRBV7-7 and TRBJ2-5, with a weak D call TRBD1 (6 bases). This CDR3 is built from 15 residues. Germline V gives CDR1 SSHAT, CDR2 FNYEAQ (reference sequence). Written as DNA, the CDR3 is TGTGCTAGCAGCGCAGAACAGGGACGGCAAGAGACCCAGTACTTC. Its translation is CASSAEQGRQETQYF.

The CDR3 spells CASRLTGGNQPQHF. The CDR3 nucleotides read TGTGCCAGCAGACTGACAGGGGGCAATCAGCCCCAGCATTTT. This sequence joins TRBV4-2 and TRBJ1-5; 8 bases align to TRBD1. V gave up 6 bases and J gave up 2 bases; unmatched junction bases: 3. In germline, CDR1 is LGHNA, CDR2 YNFKEQ. This CDR3 is built from 14 residues.

This rearrangement joins TRBV7-6 to TRBJ2-3, with D maybe TRBD2 (7 bases). V was pared by 1 base and J by 8 bases, with 16 bases between. The CDR3 contains 15 residues. CDR1 is SGHVS, CDR2 FNYEAQ, per germline. CDR3 bases: TGTGCCAGCAGCTTAGAAGGGGGAAGGGGGGGTACGCAGTATTTT. It codes for CASSLEGGRGGTQYF.